The rows below give T cell receptor beta chains drawn from one sample of a study of T cells after yellow fever vaccination. TCRdb re-called the 5' RACE reads with MiXCR, one entry per CDR3 protein. The sample yields a few hundred thousand distinct CDR3 sequences, 6.5% to 8.5% seen once. The sample in question was PBMCs, obtained 35 to 50 days after the first yellow fever vaccination. All receptors derive from a young man who received the YFV17D yellow fever vaccine. The CDR3 runs from the conserved cysteine through the conserved F or W.

V: TRBV5-1; CDR3: CASSWTVFNTEAFF
V: TRBV5-6; CDR3: CASSLSPRRAKNIQYF
V: TRBV7-9; CDR3: CASSVNGIKGDNEQFF
V: TRBV9; CDR3: CASSVFLNTEAFF
V: TRBV3-1; CDR3: CASMDTLNTEAFF
V: TRBV28; CDR3: CASSLTDQPQHF
V: TRBV12-3/TRBV12-4; CDR3: CASRPRQDNTEAFF
V: TRBV7-8; CDR3: CASSLVYSNQPQHF
V: TRBV5-1; CDR3: CASSLAWARGNTIYF
V: TRBV19; CDR3: CASSSPTGVGYEQYF
V: TRBV4-3; CDR3: CASSQELFLQGHEQFF
V: TRBV19; CDR3: CASPGDTGELFF
V: TRBV5-1; CDR3: CASSLFSQGNEKLFF
V: TRBV6-2/TRBV6-3; CDR3: CASAPGQGTYGYTF
V: TRBV7-6; CDR3: CASSFGLQTYNEQFF
V: TRBV13; CDR3: CASSFLGGSTEAFF
V: TRBV5-5; CDR3: CASSLDGMGYEQYF
V: TRBV6-2/TRBV6-3; CDR3: CASSDDQPQHF
V: TRBV7-2; CDR3: CASSADTNSPLHF
V: TRBV21-1; CDR3: CACPPKKAASQETQYF
V: TRBV12-3/TRBV12-4; CDR3: CASSFRPAGSYTDTQYF
V: TRBV12-3/TRBV12-4; CDR3: CASSLVGGGGYTF
V: TRBV6-1; CDR3: CATSGGATDTQYF
V: TRBV20-1; CDR3: CSAERGRVTF
V: TRBV7-3; CDR3: CASSFASRDTEAFF
V: TRBV29-1; CDR3: CSVQQGPDQPQHF
V: TRBV20-1; CDR3: CSARGLVGGPRQETQYF
V: TRBV30; CDR3: CAWSSGPYEQYF
V: TRBV7-9; CDR3: CASTPSANTDTQYF
V: TRBV5-1; CDR3: CASSYKTGEVAYNEQFF
V: TRBV6-6; CDR3: CASSPWPTGELFF
V: TRBV11-2; CDR3: CASSSTGGIGTGELFF
V: TRBV12-3/TRBV12-4; CDR3: CASSLTGWNYGYTF
V: TRBV6-2/TRBV6-3; CDR3: CASSYRRGETQYF
V: TRBV12-3/TRBV12-4; CDR3: CASSLDAGGVHGYTF
V: TRBV30; CDR3: CAWSRLAGVSTGELFF
V: TRBV1; CDR3: CTSSQGSRLEQFF
V: TRBV7-2; CDR3: CASSLALYRDYGYTF
V: TRBV5-1; CDR3: CASSLGQVVAGNTIYF
V: TRBV11-2; CDR3: CASSLAAGKNIQYF
V: TRBV12-3/TRBV12-4; CDR3: CASSPDTSPEQYF
V: TRBV19; CDR3: CASTEGVGAKNIQYF
V: TRBV7-9; CDR3: CASSLEVDEQFF
V: TRBV11-2; CDR3: CASSLYSTPYGYTF
V: TRBV6-4; CDR3: CASSDTPGHNPDTQYF
V: TRBV7-2; CDR3: CASSLVRAWQETQYF
V: TRBV5-5; CDR3: CASSFRDRGYEQYF
V: TRBV5-1; CDR3: CASSLVGARGRETQYF
V: TRBV6-1; CDR3: CASSAGGQRQPQHF
V: TRBV29-1; CDR3: CSVEGEERGGFYNEQFF
V: TRBV5-1; CDR3: CASSFRWGRYNEQFF
V: TRBV10-3; CDR3: CAIQEPPSNEQFF